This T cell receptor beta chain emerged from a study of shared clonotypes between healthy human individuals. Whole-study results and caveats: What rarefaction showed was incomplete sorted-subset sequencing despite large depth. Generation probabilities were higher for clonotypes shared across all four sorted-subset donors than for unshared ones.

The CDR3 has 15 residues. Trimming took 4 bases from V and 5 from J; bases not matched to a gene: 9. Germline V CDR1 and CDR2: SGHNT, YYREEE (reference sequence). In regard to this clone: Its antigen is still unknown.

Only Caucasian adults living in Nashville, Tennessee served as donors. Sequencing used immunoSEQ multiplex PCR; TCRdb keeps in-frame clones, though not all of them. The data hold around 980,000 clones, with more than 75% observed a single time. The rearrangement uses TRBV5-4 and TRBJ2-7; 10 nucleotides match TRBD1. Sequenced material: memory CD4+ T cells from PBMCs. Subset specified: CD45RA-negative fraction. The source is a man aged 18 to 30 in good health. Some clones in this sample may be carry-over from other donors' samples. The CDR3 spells CASSRPGTGAHEQYF. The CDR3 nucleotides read TGTGCCAGCAGCCGCCCCGGGACAGGGGCCCACGAGCAGTACTTC. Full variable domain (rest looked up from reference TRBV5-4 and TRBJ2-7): ETGVTQSPTHLIKTRGQQVTLRCSSQSGHNTVSWYQQALGQGPQFIFQYYREEENGRGNFPPRFSGLQFPNYSSELNVNALELDDSALYLCASSRPGTGAHEQYFGPGTRLTVT.